Listed below are T cell receptor beta chains from one sample, sequenced in a study of PD-L1 blockade in urothelial cancer. This table comes from immunoSEQ multiplex PCR, and its TCRdb copy is limited to in-frame clones, with some not included. The repertoire holds about 87,000 clones, with about four fifths as singletons. The sample here was PBMCs, taken around atezolizumab (anti-PD-L1) treatment. These receptors came from a man aged 60 to 69 with urothelial cancer. CDR3s include the opening cysteine and the closing phenylalanine or tryptophan. Fields, in order: D gene, J gene, clone size, V gene, CDR3 DNA, CDR3 protein. The D gene is left open where the match is weak. Size values are once, few and many counts, or a class for expanded clones, and some rows have none.

D: TRBD2
J: TRBJ2-2
size: .
V: TRBV7-3
DNA: TGTGCCAGCAGCTTAGGCGCGCGGGGGGGCGCGAACACCGGGGAGCTGTTTTTT
CDR3: CASSLGARGGANTGELFF

D: TRBD1
J: TRBJ1-1
size: .
V: TRBV14
DNA: TGTGCCAGCAGCCAAGCCCGGACAGGTTCCATGGAAGCTTTCTTT
CDR3: CASSQARTGSMEAFF

D: .
J: TRBJ1-1
size: .
V: TRBV29-1
DNA: TGCAGCGTTGATACTGGGAGGAACACTGAAGCTTTCTTT
CDR3: CSVDTGRNTEAFF

D: .
J: TRBJ2-4
size: .
V: TRBV21-1
DNA: TGTGCCAGCAGCAAAGCGCTCTCAGGGCAGGACATTCAGTACTTC
CDR3: CASSKALSGQDIQYF

D: .
J: TRBJ2-7
size: .
V: TRBV5-4
DNA: TGTGCCAGCAGCGAGGACAGATCATTACGCGAGCAGTACTTC
CDR3: CASSEDRSLREQYF

D: .
J: TRBJ2-7
size: few
V: TRBV10-2
DNA: TGCGCCAGCAGTGAGACCCATCCCTATGGCGAGCAGTACTTC
CDR3: CASSETHPYGEQYF

D: TRBD1
J: TRBJ1-6
size: .
V: TRBV6-5
DNA: TGTGCCAGCAGCTCTACAGGGGGGAATTCACCCCTCCACTTT
CDR3: CASSSTGGNSPLHF

D: .
J: TRBJ1-1
size: .
V: TRBV13
DNA: TGTGCCAGCAGCTTGTGGGGGCTCCCTGAAGCTTTCTTT
CDR3: CASSLWGLPEAFF

D: TRBD1
J: TRBJ1-1
size: .
V: TRBV19
DNA: TGTGCCAGTAGGGTAGGGGACAGGGACTCTTCGGGCACTGAAGCTTTCTTT
CDR3: CASRVGDRDSSGTEAFF

D: .
J: TRBJ2-2
size: .
V: TRBV11-1
DNA: TGTGCCAGCAGCCTCCTGGAAGGAGGGAAATCCGGGGAGCTGTTTTTT
CDR3: CASSLLEGGKSGELFF

D: TRBD2
J: TRBJ2-1
size: .
V: TRBV27
DNA: TGTGCCAGCAGTCCCGGGACTAGCGGGGTCAATGAGCAGTTCTTC
CDR3: CASSPGTSGVNEQFF

D: TRBD2
J: TRBJ2-7
size: .
V: TRBV27
DNA: TGTGCCTGCAGCCCACTGACTAGCGGCTACGAGCAGTACTTC
CDR3: CACSPLTSGYEQYF

D: .
J: TRBJ1-3
size: .
V: TRBV7-9
DNA: TGTGCCAGTAAAGGAGACGGCGGAAACACCATATATTTT
CDR3: CASKGDGGNTIYF

D: .
J: TRBJ2-1
size: .
V: TRBV25-1
DNA: TGTGCCAGCAGTCCAGGTGGGCAAGGCAGGAGGAATGAGCAGTTCTTC
CDR3: CASSPGGQGRRNEQFF

D: .
J: TRBJ1-2
size: .
V: TRBV6-5
DNA: TGTGCCAGCAGTTACAGACAGGCTAACTATGGCTACACCTTC
CDR3: CASSYRQANYGYTF

D: TRBD1
J: TRBJ2-7
size: .
V: TRBV5-6
DNA: TGTGCCAGCAGCTTGGACTCAGGGACAGGGCTGGTGGAGCAGTACTTC
CDR3: CASSLDSGTGLVEQYF

D: .
J: TRBJ1-2
size: .
V: TRBV18
DNA: TGTGCCAGCTCACCGGCGGGGGGCTATGGCTACACCTTC
CDR3: CASSPAGGYGYTF

D: TRBD1
J: TRBJ2-2
size: .
V: TRBV13
DNA: TGTGCCAGCAGCTTAAGACAGGGGACCGGGGAGCTGTTTTTT
CDR3: CASSLRQGTGELFF

D: .
J: TRBJ2-7
size: .
V: TRBV6-1
DNA: TGTGCCAGCAGTGAAGGCACTACCTCGTTGAAGCAGTACTTC
CDR3: CASSEGTTSLKQYF

D: TRBD1
J: TRBJ2-1
size: .
V: TRBV5-1
DNA: TGCGCCAGCAGCGCCGGACAGGGGCGGTACAATGAGCAGTTCTTC
CDR3: CASSAGQGRYNEQFF

D: .
J: TRBJ2-7
size: once
V: TRBV28
DNA: TGTGCCACCATGACGCCCGCTAGCTCCTACGAGCAGTACTTC
CDR3: CATMTPASSYEQYF

D: TRBD1
J: TRBJ1-3
size: .
V: TRBV5-8
DNA: TGTGCCAGCAGCGACCGGGACAGGGTTGGTGGAAACACCATATATTTT
CDR3: CASSDRDRVGGNTIYF